Described below is a single TCR beta chain sequence and its context. This sample includes further DNA sequences coding for the same CDR3. This sample is part of a study of control samples from healthy donors and cancer patients. CDR1 and CDR2 from the germline V gene are KGHSH and LQKENI. The V and J ends lost 3 bases and 4 bases respectively, with 12 bases between them. There are 14 residues in the CDR3. Only in-frame clones appear in the TCRdb table, and some are missing; sequencing was by immunoSEQ multiplex PCR. The sample contains roughly 370,000 clones, roughly 90% of which appear only once. The sequencing input was PBMCs. The TCR comes from a man aged 40-55 years with head and neck cancer. The chain is built from TRBV18 and TRBJ1-2; no clear D. The CDR3 loop is CASSPPGRSYGYTF. The CDR3 DNA sequence: TGTGCCAGCTCACCGCCCGGGAGGTCCTATGGCTACACCTTC.